This T cell receptor beta chain is from a study of blood T cell repertoires in COVID-19 (dated by TCRdb to the early 2020s). Looking at the study overall: Collaborator samples came from the United States, Italy and Spain and covered acute and convalescent phases of COVID-19. The material from the prospective study consisted of cDNA or gDNA derived from T cells, B-cell-depleted T cells, or PBMCs. Where HLA class I and class II types were available, the types were taken from metadata supplied by the sample provider, not from assay-based typing. The repertoires were released in a freely available public database meant as a resource for research on the immune response to SARS-CoV-2. Deeply sampled blood TCRbeta repertoires from subjects exposed to, actively infected with, or recovered from COVID-19 were included in the dataset. Samples were obtained from the ongoing ImmuneRACE study (first 160 participants) and from some 1,300 subjects provided by 6 global collaborators. The sample metadata nearly always contained a de-identified subject ID, COVID-19 status, age in years and sex. The full study reports these points: Clinical and demographic metadata were provided uncurated, with the amount varying by source and participant.

TCRbeta CDR3 regions were amplified from genomic DNA by means of the immunoSEQ Assay, a bias-controlled multiplex PCR. The published analysis was carried out like this. The number of nucleated cells in each sample was estimated from the amplification of reference gene primers within the assay. Sequence reads were collapsed and filtered to measure the absolute abundance of every unique TCRbeta CDR3 rearrangement. For each sample, productive Simpson clonality was calculated as the square root of Simpson's diversity index across productive rearrangements. TCRdb took over this immuneACCESS table, retaining in-frame rearrangements with V and J assigned. Such tables are incomplete; in checked studies, under half of the missing clones stem from an unresolved V gene, and the remainder is unexplained. V, J and clone size are those of that table, while D and trimming were read from the DNA. The sample table holds 150,000 to 200,000 clones, of which approximately 90% were seen once. In total, the top ten clones hold nearly 5% of the sample.

One collaborating source in Seattle enrolled patients while the patients were actively infected and followed the patients over time throughout the course of disease. The collaborating institutions used their own protocols to collect whole blood in K2EDTA tubes. For TCRbeta analysis, collaborators shipped samples as frozen whole blood, isolated PBMCs, or DNA extracted from either of those sample types. The germline V and J ends show losses of 2 bases and 7 bases respectively, and no gene match explains 17 bases of the junction. According to the germline V gene, CDR1 reads KGHDR and CDR2 reads SFDVKD. The CDR3 covers 18 residues, taking in both the cysteine and the phenylalanine. Kept here is only the CDR3 DNA, which spans 54 bases and is read in frame from base 1. As to this clone: Its antigen has not been determined. There are no base qualities to consult, and no much larger clone falls within one base.

This TCR was recovered from a young man with COVID-19, enrolled during active disease. The V and J segments used are TRBV24-1 and TRBJ2-7, with 9 central nucleotides matching TRBD2. Sequenced sample: peripheral blood. The nucleotide sequence reads TGTGCCACCAGTGATTCTCCGGGGGGACTAGCCCCCTCCTGGGAGCAGTACTTC. It translates to CATSDSPGGLAPSWEQYF.